Presented here are 21 T cell receptor beta chains from one specimen sequenced in a study of blood T cell repertoires in COVID-19 (TCRdb year 2020). Libraries were built with the immunoSEQ multiplex PCR assay. Entries here come from immuneACCESS through TCRdb and include only in-frame sequences with V and J called. Some clones fail to appear in such tables; in the studies checked, an unresolved V gene covers under half of the shortfall, and the cause of the remainder is unknown. The sample profile shows some 270,000 clones; about four fifths of them were found once. The ten largest clones represent more than 15% of the sample. Material: peripheral blood. These receptors came from a person aged 70 to 79 with COVID-19, enrolled during active disease.

The chain is built from TRBV7-3 and TRBJ1-1; D gene unclear. The germline V gene has CDR1 SGHTA and CDR2 FQGTGA. V shed 2 bases and J shed 4 bases, with 14 bases lying between them. CDR3 length equals 15 residues. CDR3 nucleotides: TGTGCCAGCAGCTTAGAGGCAAGAGGAGGCACTGAAGCTTTCTTT. It specifies CASSLEARGGTEAFF.

The chain is built from TRBV2 and TRBJ1-2; the D is unclear. This CDR3 spans 10 amino acids. Trimming shortened V by 3 bases and J by 8 bases, and 4 bases separated the two germline ends. Looked up from germline, CDR1 is SNHLY and CDR2 is FYNNEI. CDR3 in amino acids: CASSDGGYTF. The CDR3 nucleotides read TGTGCCAGCAGTGACGGGGGCTACACCTTC.

This clone was detected a few times. The chain couples TRBV29-1 to TRBJ2-2; the match to TRBD2 covers 7 bases. The V segment lost 8 bases and the J segment 1 base; nucleotides outside the gene matches: 10. Germline CDR1 reads SQVTM; CDR2 reads ANQGSEA. This CDR3 spans 15 amino acids. CDR3 sequence: CSIRRLAENTGELFF. The CDR3 DNA is TGCAGCATAAGGCGGCTAGCGGAGAACACCGGGGAGCTGTTTTTT.

The V gene is TRBV30, the J gene TRBJ2-1, with TRBD2 identical over 12 bases. CDR1 is GTSNPN, CDR2 SVGIG, per germline (reference sequence). The V segment lost 5 bases and the J segment 0 bases; nucleotides outside the gene matches: 8. The CDR3 totals 17 residues. CDR3: CAWDGLAGGSSYNEQFF. The CDR3 nucleotides read TGTGCCTGGGATGGGCTAGCGGGAGGGAGCTCCTACAATGAGCAGTTCTTC.

In DNA, the CDR3 is TGTGCCAGCACCTCAGGACAGGGACGCTTATCTTATAATTCACCCCTCCACTTT. Protein product: CASTSGQGRLSYNSPLHF. This chain connects TRBV27 to TRBJ1-6, with 8 nucleotides matching TRBD1. The CDR3 spans 18 residues. Trimming cost V 7 bases and J 4 bases; bases outside gene matches: 15. The germline CDR1 and CDR2 sequences are MNHEY and SMNVEV (reference sequence).

The chain links TRBV6-5 to TRBJ1-2; 7 bases are a match to TRBD1. The CDR3 contains 15 residues. The germline V gene encodes CDR1 MNHEY and CDR2 SVGAGI. Trimming at V came to 2 bases and at J to 6 bases, leaving 9 bases not matched to a gene. CDR3 region: CASSYATGASDGYTF. The CDR3 DNA is TGTGCCAGCAGTTACGCAACAGGGGCAAGTGATGGCTACACCTTC.

In its sample, this clone was seen once. This chain links TRBV5-8 with TRBJ1-5, with 7 bases identical to TRBD1. Germline CDR1 reads SGHTS; CDR2 reads YDEGEE. The V and J ends lost 4 bases and 0 bases, in that order; junction bases with no gene match: 4. The CDR3 consists of 15 residues. CDR3: CASSQGQYSNQPQHF. The CDR3 bases are TGTGCCAGCAGCCAGGGACAGTATAGCAATCAGCCCCAGCATTTT. The whole variable domain, filled in from reference TRBV5-8 and TRBJ1-5, reads EAGVTQSPTHLIKTRGQQATLRCSPISGHTSVYWYQQALGLGLQFLLWYDEGEERNRGNFPPRFSGRQFPNYSSELNVNALELEDSALYLCASSQGQYSNQPQHFGDGTRLSIL.

The V call is TRBV29-1, the J call TRBJ1-1; TRBD1 is a possible D gene (5 bases). The ends were cut back, 4 bases at V and 0 bases at J, with 12 bases in the middle. In germline, CDR1 is SQVTM, CDR2 ANQGSEA. The length of the CDR3 is 14 residues. CDR3 coding DNA: TGCAGCGTTGGGGTCCGGGGGATGAACACTGAAGCTTTCTTT. This sequence encodes CSVGVRGMNTEAFF.

The rearrangement joins TRBV14 to TRBJ1-1, with a tentative D call TRBD1 (6 bases). The CDR3 extends over 13 amino acids. Trimming removed 6 bases at V and 0 bases at J, with 8 bases between. Germline V lookup: CDR1 SGHDN, CDR2 FVKESK. CDR3 protein: CASRQGMNTEAFF. Here the CDR3 DNA reads TGTGCCAGCAGACAGGGCATGAACACTGAAGCTTTCTTT.

V is TRBV30 and J is TRBJ2-7; maybe TRBD1 (5 bases). The length of the CDR3 is 13 residues. CDR1 is GTSNPN, CDR2 SVGIG, per germline (reference sequence). V lost 3 bases to trimming and J lost 3 bases, with 12 bases between them. The CDR3, as DNA: TGTGCCTGGAGACGGACACTGAACTACGAGCAGTACTTC. The encoded protein is CAWRRTLNYEQYF.

Regarding this clone: One end of the junction does not line up with germline, which may come from a read error. The chain carries TRBV10-3 and TRBJ1-1; 7 bases fit TRBD1. CDR1 is ENHRY and CDR2 is SYGVKD in the germline V gene. The CDR3 has 13 residues. DNA for the CDR3: TGTGCCTCCCGGGGACAGTTGAACACTGAGGCTTTCTTT. This gives the protein CASRGQLNTEAFF.

This clone was observed a single time. The genes are TRBV7-8 and TRBJ2-7; D gene unclear. CDR3 length: 14 amino acids. With 5 bases removed from V and 0 bases from J, the gap between germline ends came to 11 bases. The germline CDR1 and CDR2 sequences are SGHVS and FQNEAQ. This chain's CDR3 is CASSPVAYSYEQYF. DNA of the CDR3: TGTGCCAGCAGCCCGGTCGCGTACTCCTACGAGCAGTACTTC.

This chain links TRBV19 with TRBJ2-4, with D possibly being TRBD1 (7 bases). The CDR3 length is 15 residues. From germline, CDR1 is LNHDA and CDR2 SQIVND (reference sequence). Deletions cut 3 bases from V and 6 bases from J, with 15 bases between. Here the CDR3 reads CASSISRQGGNIQYF. CDR3 coding DNA: TGTGCCAGTAGTATTTCGAGACAGGGAGGAAACATTCAGTACTTC.

The chain combines TRBV6-2 or TRBV6-3 with TRBJ2-2; a weak D match, TRBD1 (5 bases). The CDR3 is 17 residues long. V was clipped by 4 bases and J by 4 bases, with 19 bases between them. The germline V gene encodes CDR1 MNHEY and CDR2 SVGEGT. In nucleotides, the CDR3 is TGTGCCAGCAGTTCCTACCGCAGGGCCGCGGCCACCGGGGAGCTGTTTTTT. Protein sequence: CASSSYRRAAATGELFF.

The chain links TRBV7-2 to TRBJ2-1; 7 bases match TRBD2. The CDR3 length is 13 residues. Germline V gives CDR1 SGHTA, CDR2 FQGNSA. V shed 4 bases, J shed 14 bases, and the junction held 11 bases outside the gene matches. The CDR3 is CASSSNVGAGEFF. The CDR3 bases are TGTGCCAGCAGCTCTAACGTAGGGGCGGGGGAGTTCTTC.

The chain couples TRBV12-3 or TRBV12-4 to TRBJ1-2; D remains ambiguous. CDR3 length equals 11 residues. Trimming cost V 5 bases and J 5 bases, with 6 bases left between them. CDR3 DNA: TGTGCCAGCAGTGTACGGTATGGCTACACCTTC. Translation: CASSVRYGYTF.

The chain carries TRBV2 and TRBJ1-1, with a tentative D call TRBD1 (5 bases). The germline V and J ends were trimmed by 4 bases and 7 bases, with 10 bases remaining between them. The CDR3 extends over 12 amino acids. Germline loops: CDR1 SNHLY, CDR2 FYNNEI. The CDR3: CASSAGFGEAFF. The CDR3 DNA reads as TGTGCCAGCAGTGCAGGGTTCGGTGAAGCTTTCTTT.

V gene TRBV18 combines with J gene TRBJ2-2, with 7 bases matching TRBD2. This CDR3 spans 16 amino acids. Trimming took 8 bases from V and 3 from J; bases not matched to a gene: 12. Germline V gene lookup returns CDR1 KGHSH and CDR2 LQKENI. The CDR3 nucleotides are TGTGCCAGCGTCACGCTCCCCGGGAGGCACACCGGGGAGCTGTTTTTT. Its protein is CASVTLPGRHTGELFF.

J is TRBJ1-1 and V is TRBV6-2 or TRBV6-3; TRBD1 is a possible D gene (5 bases). Looked up from germline, CDR1 is MNHEY and CDR2 is SVGEGT. The V and J ends lost 6 bases and 5 bases respectively, with 19 bases between them. This CDR3 contains 15 residues. The chain's CDR3 is CASSPHGGGKTEAFF. The CDR3 coding sequence is TGTGCCAGCAGCCCCCACGGGGGAGGTAAGACTGAAGCTTTCTTT.

In regard to this clone: Other DNA sequences from this sample encode an identical CDR3 as well. The chain carries TRBV5-1 and TRBJ1-1, with 7 bases aligning to TRBD1. V lost 4 bases and J lost 5; bases outside the gene matches: 5. Looked up from germline, CDR1 is SGHRS and CDR2 is YFSETQ. The CDR3 runs 13 residues. CDR3 DNA: TGCGCCAGCAGCCAATTACAGGGGACTGAAGCTTTCTTT. Translating gives CASSQLQGTEAFF.

The chain couples TRBV7-8 to TRBJ2-5; 9 bases are a match to TRBD1. The CDR3 contains 17 residues. Trimming cost V 0 bases and J 1 base; bases outside gene matches: 6. Per germline, CDR1 SGHVS and CDR2 FQNEAQ. CDR3 sequence: CASSLAWGQGRQETQYF. The DNA for the CDR3 is TGTGCCAGCAGCTTAGCGTGGGGACAGGGCCGCCAAGAGACCCAGTACTTC.